These 22 T cell receptor beta chains were sequenced from one sample in a study of patients and donors after allogeneic stem cell transplantation. TCRdb called the RT-PCR reads again in MiXCR, with one record for every CDR3 protein. This table has about 88,000 distinct CDR3 sequences, about 48% appearing once. The sample was blood, either unsorted or a sorted T cell fraction (not recorded which). The receptor source for this set is a human donor who was either an allogeneic HSCT recipient or a stem cell or donor lymphocyte infusion donor (not recorded which). It is not recorded whose cells these are; they may come from a transplant donor.

The V gene is TRBV4-2, the J gene TRBJ1-1, with no clear D. Germline assignment: CDR1 LGHNA and CDR2 YNFKEQ. The CDR3 covers 15 residues. Trimming cost V 0 bases and J 4 bases, with 12 bases left between them. The CDR3 DNA follows: TGTGCCAGCAGCCAAGATATGGGCGGGAGCACTGAAGCTTTCTTT. This codes for CASSQDMGGSTEAFF.

The rearrangement links TRBV27 to TRBJ1-2; no reliable D call. The germline gives CDR1 MNHEY, CDR2 SMNVEV (reference sequence). Trimming took off 0 bases at V and 8 bases at J, with 13 bases between the two ends. The CDR3 extends over 14 amino acids. In DNA, the CDR3 is TGTGCCAGCAGTTTATCCCCTCACAGCAACGGCTACACCTTC. Translated, it gives CASSLSPHSNGYTF.

This clonotype was counted only a few times. The chain has TRBV12-3 or TRBV12-4 and TRBJ1-2; a possible D gene is TRBD1 (5 bases). Trimming stripped 6 bases from V and 8 bases from J, with 22 bases between. The CDR3 is made up of 15 amino acids. For the CDR3, the DNA is TGTGCCAGCAGCCCAGTCCCCGGGACCCCGAACGGCTACACCTTC. Translation: CASSPVPGTPNGYTF.

This clonotype has more than one count but fewer than ten. The chain uses TRBV7-8 and TRBJ2-1; the D is unclear. Trimming took 2 bases from V and 0 from J, leaving 14 bases between them. The length of the CDR3 is 17 residues. Looked up from germline, CDR1 is SGHVS and CDR2 is FQNEAQ. The CDR3, as DNA: TGTGCCAGCAGCTTACCTGCTAGTTCTAGCTCCTACAATGAGCAGTTCTTC. This gives the protein CASSLPASSSSYNEQFF.

The CDR3 nucleotides read TGCGCCAGCAGGGGCAAGGAGAGCGGAAGTCCAGATACGCAGTATTTT. Translated: CASRGKESGSPDTQYF. The V call is TRBV5-1, the J call TRBJ2-3; tentative D call: TRBD2 (5 bases). Trimming took off 5 bases at V and 4 bases at J, with 20 bases between the two ends. The CDR3 extends over 16 amino acids. Germline CDR1 and CDR2: SGHRS and YFSETQ.

The chain uses TRBV19 and TRBJ2-5; D unclear. The CDR3 has 11 residues. The germline V and J ends were trimmed by 3 bases and 5 bases, with 4 bases remaining between them. The germline V gene encodes CDR1 LNHDA and CDR2 SQIVND (reference sequence). Here the CDR3 reads CASSMEETQYF. CDR3 coding DNA: TGTGCCAGTAGTATGGAGGAGACCCAGTACTTC.

Only a few counts were recorded for this clonotype. This rearrangement joins TRBV12-5 to TRBJ1-1; D possibly corresponds to TRBD1 (5 bases). The germline CDR1 and CDR2 sequences are LGHNT and FRNRAP. The CDR3 consists of 12 residues. V dropped 3 bases and J dropped 8 bases, with 10 bases sitting between them. The CDR3 here is CASGFLGVEAFF. CDR3 coding DNA: TGTGCTAGTGGTTTTTTGGGGGTAGAAGCTTTCTTT.

The gene calls are TRBV12-3 or TRBV12-4 and TRBJ1-1, with D possibly being TRBD1 (6 bases). V lost 6 bases, J lost 5 bases, and 10 bases lay in between. The CDR3 totals 12 residues. The DNA for the CDR3 is TGTGCCAGCAGCCGTCAGGGGACTGAAGCTTTCTTT. Amino acid sequence: CASSRQGTEAFF.

The V call is TRBV5-1, the J call TRBJ1-1; D not resolved. The CDR3 length is 14 residues. Trimming stripped 2 bases from V and 4 bases from J, with 12 bases between. Germline CDR1 SGHRS, CDR2 YFSETQ. The CDR3 coding sequence is TGCGCCAGCAGCTTATCCAGCCGGAGCACTGAAGCTTTCTTT. It codes for CASSLSSRSTEAFF.

This clonotype was counted between two and nine times. The rearrangement uses TRBV20-1 and TRBJ1-2; D is perhaps TRBD1 (5 bases). Looked up from germline, CDR1 is DFQATT and CDR2 is SNEGSKA (reference sequence). CDR3 size: 12 residues. V shed 5 bases and J shed 4 bases, with 11 bases lying between them. CDR3 in amino acids: CSAPVGAYGYTF. The CDR3 DNA follows: TGCAGTGCTCCGGTCGGGGCCTATGGCTACACCTTC.

This clonotype was detected only a few times. V and J are TRBV20-1 and TRBJ1-2; D is unclear. The V end was cut by 0 bases, the J end by 2 bases, with 10 bases between. From germline, CDR1 is DFQATT and CDR2 SNEGSKA (reference sequence). The CDR3 length is 14 residues. The CDR3 coding sequence is TGCAGTGCTAGAGAGAGGTTAAACAACTATGGCTACACCTTC. Translation gives CSARERLNNYGYTF.

The chain couples TRBV28 to TRBJ1-5, with TRBD1 as a possible D gene (6 bases). The V gene's germline CDR1 is MDHEN and CDR2 SYDVKM. The CDR3 covers 13 residues. V gave up 6 bases and J gave up 5 bases, with 11 bases separating them. CDR3 in amino acids: CASRQGRDQPQHF. The CDR3 nucleotides are TGTGCCAGCAGACAGGGCAGGGATCAGCCCCAGCATTTT. The variable domain in full, completed from reference TRBV28 and TRBJ1-5, reads DVKVTQSSRYLVKRTGEKVFLECVQDMDHENMFWYRQDPGLGLRLIYFSYDVKMKEKGDIPEGYSVSREKKERFSLILESASTNQTSMYLCASRQGRDQPQHFGDGTRLSIL.

This clonotype was observed a few times. The chain recombines TRBV12-3 or TRBV12-4 with TRBJ1-5; maybe TRBD1 (5 bases). This CDR3 has 16 amino acids. Between the trimmed V and J ends, which lost 3 bases and 3 bases, there was a span of 15 bases. Here the CDR3 DNA reads TGTGCCAGCAGTTTGGATCCAGGGTGGAACAATCAGCCCCAGCATTTT. Protein sequence: CASSLDPGWNNQPQHF.

This clonotype was seen more than once but under ten times. The chain joins TRBV28 to TRBJ1-2; a possible D gene is TRBD1 (5 bases). Germline V lookup: CDR1 MDHEN, CDR2 SYDVKM. V was clipped by 10 bases and J by 4 bases, with 19 bases between them. The length of the CDR3 is 14 residues. The CDR3: CATRVLARVYGYTF. The CDR3 DNA follows: TGTGCCACCAGGGTGTTAGCGAGGGTCTATGGCTACACCTTC.

The chain carries TRBV29-1 and TRBJ1-3; no reliable D call. CDR3 length equals 12 residues. CDR1 SQVTM and CDR2 ANQGSEA come from the germline V gene. V was shortened by 1 base and J by 4 bases, with 5 bases between the two germline ends. The CDR3 DNA follows: TGCAGCGTTGAAGTGAACGGAAACACCATATATTTT. Its translation: CSVEVNGNTIYF.

This clonotype was observed a few times. The chain uses TRBV12-3 or TRBV12-4 and TRBJ1-1, with D possibly being TRBD1 (5 bases). The CDR3 covers 13 residues. V lost 3 bases, J lost 2 bases, and 7 bases lay in between. In nucleotides, the CDR3 is TGTGCCAGCAGTTTCGGGGACAACACTGAAGCTTTCTTT. Translation gives CASSFGDNTEAFF.

This clonotype was counted only a few times. The chain combines TRBV5-1 with TRBJ1-2, with unresolved D. This CDR3 is 14 amino acids long. CDR1 is SGHRS and CDR2 is YFSETQ in the germline V gene. V shed 7 bases and J shed 4 bases, with 17 bases lying between them. The CDR3 spells CASCPDSFGYGYTF. The CDR3 DNA is TGCGCCAGCTGCCCTGACTCGTTCGGCTATGGCTACACCTTC.

The rearrangement uses TRBV10-2 and TRBJ1-2, with 8 bases lining up with TRBD1. V gave up 8 bases and J gave up 12 bases; unmatched junction bases: 8. The germline V gene has CDR1 WSHSY and CDR2 SAAADI. The length of the CDR3 is 11 residues. CDR3 DNA: TGCGCCAGCGGACAGGGCTACGCCAACACCTTC. Translated, it gives CASGQGYANTF.

CDR3 sequence: CASSHRTGRTEAFF. The CDR3, as DNA: TGCGCCAGCAGCCACCGGACAGGGCGAACTGAAGCTTTCTTT. The gene calls are TRBV4-3 and TRBJ1-1; 8 positions agree with TRBD1. This CDR3 is built from 14 residues. V was pared by 3 bases and J by 5 bases, with 5 bases of the junction left unmatched. The germline V gene encodes CDR1 LGHNA and CDR2 YSLEER.

The sample holds a few counts of this clonotype. This chain links TRBV4-3 with TRBJ1-1; weak D call: TRBD1 (5 bases). The germline V gene has CDR1 LGHNA and CDR2 YSLEER. This CDR3 comprises 15 residues. Trimming took off 4 bases at V and 5 bases at J, with 17 bases between the two ends. The CDR3 nucleotides are TGCGCCAGCAGCCGGGGGAACAGAGATAGGACTGAAGCTTTCTTT. This gives the protein CASSRGNRDRTEAFF.

This clonotype was observed a few times. This chain links TRBV28 with TRBJ1-1, with no clear D. Germline-derived CDR1 and CDR2 are MDHEN and SYDVKM. The CDR3 contains 11 residues. Trimming took 7 bases from V and 6 from J, leaving 9 bases between them. CDR3 in amino acids: CASMRNAEAFF. CDR3 sequence (DNA): TGTGCCAGCATGAGAAACGCTGAAGCTTTCTTT. Based on the CDR3 plus reference TRBV28 and TRBJ1-1, the full variable domain is DVKVTQSSRYLVKRTGEKVFLECVQDMDHENMFWYRQDPGLGLRLIYFSYDVKMKEKGDIPEGYSVSREKKERFSLILESASTNQTSMYLCASMRNAEAFFGQGTRLTVV.

This clonotype occurred once. V is TRBV20-1 and J is TRBJ1-1; TRBD1 matches at 10 bases. The V gene end was trimmed by 5 bases and the J gene end by 4 bases; junction bases not matched to a gene: 10. Germline-derived CDR1 and CDR2 are DFQATT and SNEGSKA (reference sequence). The CDR3 covers 15 residues. CDR3 loop: CSAPGQGKESTEAFF. The DNA of the CDR3 is TGCAGTGCTCCGGGACAGGGGAAGGAGAGCACTGAAGCTTTCTTT.